Each of the 25 T cell receptor beta chains below was sequenced from the same sample in a study of blood T cell repertoires in COVID-19. Profiling relied on immunoSEQ multiplex PCR, and the TCRdb table lists in-frame clones only, not all of them. The table shows approximately 250,000 clones, with about nine tenths occurring only once. The sample comprised peripheral blood. The receptors originated from a man aged 30-40 years with COVID-19, enrolled during active disease.

The V call is TRBV18, the J call TRBJ2-3, with 7 bases aligning to TRBD2. The CDR3 runs 18 residues. From germline, CDR1 is KGHSH and CDR2 LQKENI. J gave up 2 bases and V 0 bases, and 11 bases lay outside the gene matches. CDR3 protein: CASSPPFLLAVDTDTQYF. As DNA, the CDR3 is TGTGCCAGCTCACCACCGTTTTTGCTAGCGGTCGACACAGATACGCAGTATTTT.

The chain couples TRBV5-4 to TRBJ2-1; the match to TRBD2 covers 16 bases. The germline CDR1 and CDR2 sequences are SGHNT and YYREEE (reference sequence). The CDR3 spans 15 residues. V shed 5 bases, J shed 9 bases, and the junction held 5 bases outside the gene matches. The CDR3 coding sequence is TGTGCCAGCAGTTCCGGGACTAGCGGGGGGGGTGAGCAGTTCTTC. Translating gives CASSSGTSGGGEQFF. Drawing the rest from reference TRBV5-4 and TRBJ2-1, the complete variable domain is ETGVTQSPTHLIKTRGQQVTLRCSSQSGHNTVSWYQQALGQGPQFIFQYYREEENGRGNFPPRFSGLQFPNYSSELNVNALELDDSALYLCASSSGTSGGGEQFFGPGTRLTVL.

This rearrangement joins TRBV5-1 to TRBJ2-7, with 7 bases identical to TRBD2. The germline V gene encodes CDR1 SGHRS and CDR2 YFSETQ. The junction had 6 bases not matched to a gene; V was cut back by 3 bases and J by 6 bases. This CDR3 comprises 13 residues. The CDR3 loop is CASSSGLVAEQYF. CDR3 nucleotides: TGCGCCAGCAGCTCTGGACTAGTTGCCGAGCAGTACTTC.

The genes are TRBV19 and TRBJ2-3; 8 bases are shared with TRBD1. V lost 3 bases to trimming and J lost 3 bases; unmatched junction nucleotides: 5. Germline values: CDR1 LNHDA, CDR2 SQIVND (reference sequence). The CDR3 contains 15 residues. CDR3: CASSIPGQATDTQYF. Written as DNA, the CDR3 is TGTGCCAGTAGTATCCCGGGACAGGCAACAGATACGCAGTATTTT.

The chain uses TRBV5-1 and TRBJ1-2, with D tentatively TRBD1 (6 bases). Trimming removed 0 bases at V and 6 bases at J, with 18 bases between. Looked up from germline, CDR1 is SGHRS and CDR2 is YFSETQ. This CDR3 region has 16 residues. The DNA of the CDR3 is TGCGCCAGCAGCTTGGGCGTGCCGGGGGGCGGAGATGGCTACACCTTC. It is translated as CASSLGVPGGGDGYTF.

This chain's CDR3 is CASSPRHGSTEAFF. DNA for the CDR3: TGTGCCAGCAGCCCGAGACACGGCTCCACTGAAGCTTTCTTT. The chain links TRBV5-4 to TRBJ1-1; D gene uncertain. The CDR3 is made up of 14 amino acids. Trimming took 4 bases from V and 4 from J, leaving 14 bases between them. The germline V gene encodes CDR1 SGHNT and CDR2 YYREEE (reference sequence).

The V gene is TRBV19, the J gene TRBJ2-3; tentative D call: TRBD1 (5 bases). The CDR3 spans 14 residues. The germline V and J ends were trimmed by 5 bases and 2 bases, with 11 bases remaining between them. Germline lookup yields CDR1 LNHDA and CDR2 SQIVND (reference sequence). The CDR3 loop reads CASSLTGYTDTQYF. The DNA of the CDR3 is TGTGCCAGTAGTCTTACAGGTTACACAGATACGCAGTATTTT.

J is TRBJ2-5 and V is TRBV27; D perhaps matches TRBD2 (6 bases). Germline-derived CDR1 and CDR2 are MNHEY and SMNVEV (reference sequence). This CDR3 comprises 12 residues. V lost 8 bases, J lost 2 bases, and 9 bases lay in between. The DNA of the CDR3 is TGTGCCAGCGGGGGGACGCAAGAGACCCAGTACTTC. It codes for CASGGTQETQYF.

This sequence joins TRBV25-1 and TRBJ2-3, with 8 nucleotides matching TRBD2. Germline values: CDR1 MGHDK, CDR2 SYGVNS. J lost 3 bases, V lost 2 bases, and 10 bases had no gene match. CDR3 length equals 17 residues. The CDR3 region is CASSEHPSGGPTDTQYF. The CDR3 region has the DNA TGTGCCAGCAGTGAACACCCAAGCGGGGGCCCTACAGATACGCAGTATTTT.

The chain links TRBV15 to TRBJ1-2, with D maybe TRBD1 (5 bases). Germline CDR1 LNHNV, CDR2 YYDKDF (reference sequence). This CDR3 region has 15 residues. V was trimmed by 0 bases and J by 8 bases, leaving 16 bases between them. The CDR3 DNA follows: TGTGCCACCAGCAGAGATAGGCGGCAGGGTGCGGGCTACACCTTC. It yields the protein CATSRDRRQGAGYTF.

This clone was observed a few times. The chain recombines TRBV6-5 with TRBJ2-7; 8 nucleotides align to TRBD1. The V segment lost 6 bases and the J segment 4 bases; nucleotides outside the gene matches: 8. The CDR3 consists of 14 residues. The germline CDR1 and CDR2 sequences are MNHEY and SVGAGI. This CDR3 is CASSGQGGSYEQYF. CDR3 DNA sequence: TGTGCCAGCAGCGGACAGGGAGGATCATACGAGCAGTACTTC.

The chain combines TRBV19 with TRBJ2-1; 12 nucleotides match TRBD2. Germline CDR1 is LNHDA and CDR2 is SQIVND (reference sequence). The trim removed 3 bases at V and 8 bases at J, leaving 5 bases unmatched. This CDR3 spans 15 amino acids. CDR3 sequence (DNA): TGTGCCAGTAGTATTCCTAGCGGGGGGGCGGATGAGCAGTTCTTC. Residues: CASSIPSGGADEQFF.

The V and J genes are TRBV5-1 and TRBJ2-5; 7 positions agree with TRBD1. Germline V gene lookup returns CDR1 SGHRS and CDR2 YFSETQ. Trimming took 4 bases from V and 2 from J; bases not matched to a gene: 11. This CDR3 is built from 16 residues. The DNA for the CDR3 is TGCGCCAGCAGCATCCCTACGCCGGGACAGCAAGAGACCCAGTACTTC. Its translation is CASSIPTPGQQETQYF.

The V and J genes are TRBV10-2 and TRBJ1-5; tentatively, D is TRBD1 (5 bases). The germline V gene has CDR1 WSHSY and CDR2 SAAADI. The CDR3 is 15 residues long. The V end was cut by 10 bases, the J end by 7 bases, with 23 bases between. CDR3 DNA sequence: TGCGCCAACCGGGGGGGTTCGGGGTTCCGGCAGCCCCAGCATTTT. It yields the protein CANRGGSGFRQPQHF.

The rearrangement uses TRBV5-4 and TRBJ1-1; D ambiguous. V dropped 2 bases and J dropped 1 base, with 15 bases sitting between them. CDR1 is SGHNT, CDR2 YYREEE, per germline (reference sequence). The CDR3 length is 16 residues. For the CDR3, the DNA is TGTGCCAGCAGCTTTTTTGACAATGTGGGGAACACTGAAGCTTTCTTT. Protein product: CASSFFDNVGNTEAFF. The variable domain in full, completed from reference TRBV5-4 and TRBJ1-1, reads ETGVTQSPTHLIKTRGQQVTLRCSSQSGHNTVSWYQQALGQGPQFIFQYYREEENGRGNFPPRFSGLQFPNYSSELNVNALELDDSALYLCASSFFDNVGNTEAFFGQGTRLTVV.

The chain links TRBV6-4 to TRBJ2-7; no reliable D call. This CDR3 spans 16 amino acids. Trimming shortened V by 3 bases and J by 5 bases, and 20 bases separated the two germline ends. Germline V gene data show CDR1 as MRHNA and CDR2 as SNTAGT. CDR3: CASSEFCESDFHEQYF. CDR3 nucleotides: TGTGCCAGCAGTGAGTTTTGTGAAAGCGACTTCCACGAGCAGTACTTC.

J is TRBJ2-3 and V is TRBV12-5; 7 bases are shared with TRBD1. The V segment lost 0 bases and the J segment 3 bases; nucleotides outside the gene matches: 12. Germline-derived CDR1 and CDR2 are LGHNT and FRNRAP. This CDR3 has 18 amino acids. The CDR3 DNA reads as TGTGCTAGTGGTTTGGTACCGGGTGACAGGGTAATTACAGATACGCAGTATTTT. This sequence encodes CASGLVPGDRVITDTQYF.

V and J are TRBV18 and TRBJ2-7; 11 bases are shared with TRBD1. This CDR3 comprises 14 residues. Germline V gene sequence: CDR1 KGHSH, CDR2 LQKENI. The trim removed 6 bases at V and 1 base at J, leaving 2 bases unmatched. DNA for the CDR3: TGTGCCAGCTCGGGGACAGGGGGATCCTACGAGCAGTACTTC. The encoded protein is CASSGTGGSYEQYF.

J is TRBJ2-5 and V is TRBV7-3; 7 nucleotides agree with TRBD2. Germline V gene lookup returns CDR1 SGHTA and CDR2 FQGTGA. CDR3 length equals 14 residues. With V trimmed by 5 bases and J by 4 bases, 7 bases remained unmatched. Written as DNA, the CDR3 is TGTGCCAGCAGCCTCATGGCGGGGGTAGAGACCCAGTACTTC. This codes for CASSLMAGVETQYF.

The J gene is TRBJ2-5, the V gene TRBV9; 11 bases agree with TRBD1. Germline V lookup: CDR1 SGDLS, CDR2 YYNGEE. This CDR3 is built from 15 residues. Trimming at V came to 4 bases and at J to 5 bases, leaving 7 bases not matched to a gene. The CDR3 DNA follows: TGTGCCAGCAGCCTCGGACAGGGGGCGGGGGAGACCCAGTACTTC. Translated, it gives CASSLGQGAGETQYF. The full variable domain, rest sourced from reference TRBV9 and TRBJ2-5, is DSGVTQTPKHLITATGQRVTLRCSPRSGDLSVYWYQQSLDQGLQFLIQYYNGEERAKGNILERFSAQQFPDLHSELNLSSLELGDSALYFCASSLGQGAGETQYFGPGTRLLVL.

The chain employs TRBV10-3 and TRBJ2-2; 12 bases agree with TRBD1. After removal of 11 bases from V and 5 bases from J, the junction contained 12 bases not matched to a gene. The V gene's germline CDR1 is ENHRY and CDR2 SYGVKD. This CDR3 region has 16 residues. CDR3 in DNA: TGTGCCGGGCCGCGAGGGACAGGGGGCGAAACCGGGGAGCTGTTTTTT. It translates to CAGPRGTGGETGELFF.

This sequence joins TRBV5-1 and TRBJ1-1; D gene uncertain. This CDR3 has 14 residues. Trimming removed 1 base from V and 1 base from J, with 8 bases in between. Germline V lookup: CDR1 SGHRS, CDR2 YFSETQ. The CDR3 is CASSLQATNTEAFF. The DNA of the CDR3 is TGCGCCAGCAGCTTGCAGGCTACGAACACTGAAGCTTTCTTT.

This chain uses TRBV18 with TRBJ1-1; no clear D. The CDR3 spans 13 residues. V was cut by 8 bases and J by 1 base, with 11 bases left in between. CDR1 is KGHSH, CDR2 LQKENI, per germline. The DNA of the CDR3 is TGTGCCAGCAGGTCAGGTGAGAACACTGAAGCTTTCTTT. Translation gives CASRSGENTEAFF.

This clone has just a few counts. This sequence joins TRBV11-2 and TRBJ1-1; D may be TRBD1 (6 bases). V was shortened by 5 bases and J by 1 base, with 11 bases between the two germline ends. The CDR3 has 14 residues. Germline CDR1 SGHAT, CDR2 FQNNGV. CDR3 amino acids: CASSDRTQNTEAFF. The DNA for the CDR3 is TGTGCCAGCAGCGACAGGACGCAGAACACTGAAGCTTTCTTT.

This clone was seen just once. The chain couples TRBV11-2 to TRBJ1-3; TRBD1 agrees at 7 bases. V trimming: 5 bases; J trimming: 3 bases; junction bases outside the gene matches: 10. This CDR3 spans 16 amino acids. The germline V gene has CDR1 SGHAT and CDR2 FQNNGV. The CDR3 bases are TGTGCCAGCAGCCGAAATTCCGGGACAGATGGAAACACCATATATTTT. Translated: CASSRNSGTDGNTIYF.